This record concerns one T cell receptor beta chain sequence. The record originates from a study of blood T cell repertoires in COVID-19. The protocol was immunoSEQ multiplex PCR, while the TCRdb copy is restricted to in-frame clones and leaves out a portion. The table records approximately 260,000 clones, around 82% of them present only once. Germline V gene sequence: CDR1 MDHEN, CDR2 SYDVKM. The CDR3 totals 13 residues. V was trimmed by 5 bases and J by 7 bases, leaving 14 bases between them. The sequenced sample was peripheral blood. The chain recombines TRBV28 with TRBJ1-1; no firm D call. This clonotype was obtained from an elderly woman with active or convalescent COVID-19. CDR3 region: CASSALFRLEAFF. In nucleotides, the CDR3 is TGTGCCAGCAGTGCCCTTTTCAGGCTTGAAGCTTTCTTT.